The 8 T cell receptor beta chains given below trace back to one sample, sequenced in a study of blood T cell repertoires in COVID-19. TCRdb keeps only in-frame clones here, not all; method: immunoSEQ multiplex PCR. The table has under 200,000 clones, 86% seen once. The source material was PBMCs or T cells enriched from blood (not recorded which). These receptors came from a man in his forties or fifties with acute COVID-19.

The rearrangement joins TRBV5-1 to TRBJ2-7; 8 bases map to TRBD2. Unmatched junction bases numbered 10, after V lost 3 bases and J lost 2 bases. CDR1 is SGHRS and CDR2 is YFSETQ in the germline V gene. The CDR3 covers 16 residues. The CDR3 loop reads CASSSILSGTPYEQYF. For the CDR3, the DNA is TGCGCCAGCAGCTCGATCCTTAGCGGGACCCCCTACGAGCAGTACTTC.

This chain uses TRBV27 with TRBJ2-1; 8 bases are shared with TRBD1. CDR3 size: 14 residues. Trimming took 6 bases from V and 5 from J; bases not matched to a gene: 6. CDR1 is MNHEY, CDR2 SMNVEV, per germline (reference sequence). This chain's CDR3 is CASRRGQANNEQFF. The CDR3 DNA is TGTGCCAGCAGGAGGGGACAGGCAAACAATGAGCAGTTCTTC.

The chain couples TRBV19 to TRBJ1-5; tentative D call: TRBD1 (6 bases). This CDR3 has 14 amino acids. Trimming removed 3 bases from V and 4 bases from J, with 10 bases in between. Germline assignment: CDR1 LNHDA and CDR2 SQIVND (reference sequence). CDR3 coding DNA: TGTGCCAGTAGTATTCGACAGGCAAATCAGCCCCAGCATTTT. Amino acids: CASSIRQANQPQHF.

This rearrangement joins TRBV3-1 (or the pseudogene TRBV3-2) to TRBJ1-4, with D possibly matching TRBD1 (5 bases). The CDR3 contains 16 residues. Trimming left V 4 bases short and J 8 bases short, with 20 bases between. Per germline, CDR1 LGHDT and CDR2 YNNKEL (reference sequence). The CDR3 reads CASSREAGLPWEKLFF. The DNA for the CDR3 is TGTGCCAGCAGCCGGGAGGCAGGGCTCCCCTGGGAAAAACTGTTTTTT.

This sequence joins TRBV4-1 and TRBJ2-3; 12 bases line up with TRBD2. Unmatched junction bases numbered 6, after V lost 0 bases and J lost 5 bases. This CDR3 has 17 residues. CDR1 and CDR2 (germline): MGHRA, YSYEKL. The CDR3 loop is CASSQDYLTSGRDTQYF. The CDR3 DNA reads TGCGCCAGCAGCCAAGATTATCTGACTAGCGGGAGAGATACGCAGTATTTT.

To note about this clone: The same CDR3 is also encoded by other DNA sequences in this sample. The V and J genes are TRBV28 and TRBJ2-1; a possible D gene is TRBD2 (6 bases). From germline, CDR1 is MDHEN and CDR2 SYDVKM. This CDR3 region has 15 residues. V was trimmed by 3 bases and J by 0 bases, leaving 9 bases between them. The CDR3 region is CASSLGGTSYNEQFF. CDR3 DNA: TGTGCCAGCAGTTTGGGCGGGACCTCCTACAATGAGCAGTTCTTC.

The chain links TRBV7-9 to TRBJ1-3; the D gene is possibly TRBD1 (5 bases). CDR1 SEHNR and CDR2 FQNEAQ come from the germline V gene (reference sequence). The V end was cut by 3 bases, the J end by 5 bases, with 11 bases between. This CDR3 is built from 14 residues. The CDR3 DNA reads TGTGCCAGCAGCTTTCTACAGGACAGAAACACCATATATTTT. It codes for CASSFLQDRNTIYF.

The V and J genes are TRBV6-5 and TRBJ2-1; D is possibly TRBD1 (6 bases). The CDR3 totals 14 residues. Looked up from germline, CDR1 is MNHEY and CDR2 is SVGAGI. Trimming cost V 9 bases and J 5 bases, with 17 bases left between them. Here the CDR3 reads CASKTGRANNEQFF. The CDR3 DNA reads TGTGCCAGTAAGACAGGCAGAGCAAACAATGAGCAGTTCTTC.